This entry concerns a single TCR beta chain. The data belong to a study of blood T cell repertoires in COVID-19. Looking at the study overall: The origin of the acute and convalescent COVID-19 samples was the United States, Italy and Spain. From T cells, B-cell-depleted T cells, or PBMCs came the material, which was cDNA or gDNA.

Data came from immunoSEQ multiplex PCR; TCRdb stores just in-frame clones and leaves some out. The sample lists about 150,000 clones; approximately 85% were seen once. The sample comprised peripheral blood. This TCR was sampled from a man aged 55-75 years with COVID-19, enrolled during active disease.

CDR3 loop: CAISGQGIYTEAFF. CDR3 coding DNA: TGTGCCATCAGTGGACAGGGGATATACACTGAAGCTTTCTTT. The J gene is TRBJ1-1, the V gene TRBV10-3, with 8 bases lining up with TRBD1. Germline CDR1 is ENHRY and CDR2 is SYGVKD. This CDR3 is built from 14 residues. V was pared by 4 bases and J by 3 bases, with 4 bases of the junction left unmatched.